These 2 T cell receptor beta chains were all obtained from the same sample, sequenced in a study of blood T cell repertoires in COVID-19. Profiling relied on immunoSEQ multiplex PCR, and the TCRdb table lists in-frame clones only, not all of them. Of about 72,000 clones listed, 70% to 90% are singletons. Sequenced material: peripheral blood. The receptors here all came from a man between 65 and 79 years old with active or convalescent COVID-19.

The genes are TRBV7-3 and TRBJ1-2; a weak D match, TRBD1 (6 bases). The CDR3 runs to 15 residues. Germline CDR1 and CDR2: SGHTA and FQGTGA. V was trimmed by 2 bases and J by 3 bases, leaving 13 bases between them. The CDR3 spells CASSLAPSGDYGYTF. CDR3 nucleotides: TGTGCCAGCAGCTTAGCCCCTTCAGGGGACTATGGCTACACCTTC.

The chain joins TRBV18 to TRBJ2-3; a possible D gene is TRBD2 (6 bases). The CDR3 has 14 amino acids. V lost 1 base, J lost 4 bases, and 9 bases lay in between. Germline V lookup: CDR1 KGHSH, CDR2 LQKENI. Written as DNA, the CDR3 is TGTGCCAGCTCACCACTCAGGGACTCAGATACGCAGTATTTT. Translated: CASSPLRDSDTQYF.